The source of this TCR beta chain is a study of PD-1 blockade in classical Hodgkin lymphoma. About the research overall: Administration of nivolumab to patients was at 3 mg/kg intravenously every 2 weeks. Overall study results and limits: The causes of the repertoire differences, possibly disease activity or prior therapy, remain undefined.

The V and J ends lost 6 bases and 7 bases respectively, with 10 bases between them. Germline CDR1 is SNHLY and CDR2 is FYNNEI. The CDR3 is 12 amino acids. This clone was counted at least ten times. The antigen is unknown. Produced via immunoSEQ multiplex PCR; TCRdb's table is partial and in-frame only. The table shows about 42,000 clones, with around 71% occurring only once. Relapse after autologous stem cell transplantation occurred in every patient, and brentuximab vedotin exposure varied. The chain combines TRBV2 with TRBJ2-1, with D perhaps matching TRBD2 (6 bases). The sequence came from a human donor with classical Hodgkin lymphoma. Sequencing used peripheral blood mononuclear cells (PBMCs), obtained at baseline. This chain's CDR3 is CASREGGNEQFF. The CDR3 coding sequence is TGTGCCAGCAGGGAGGGCGGTAATGAGCAGTTCTTC.